Each of the 3 T cell receptor beta chains below was sequenced from the same sample in a study of T-cell memory formation after mild COVID-19. TCRdb reprocessed the 5' RACE reads with MiXCR, giving one entry per CDR3 protein. The sample contains roughly 89,000 distinct CDR3 sequences, about 13% of which appear only once. What was sequenced was PBMCs or a T cell subset sorted from them (not recorded which). These receptors came from an adult woman who had mild COVID-19 (a few samples of this study predate the infection). Cell type and time point are not known.

This clonotype was found a few times. This rearrangement joins TRBV20-1 to TRBJ2-1; no definite D call. Trimming removed 1 base from V and 6 bases from J, with 13 bases in between. In germline, CDR1 is DFQATT, CDR2 SNEGSKA (reference sequence). The CDR3 has 14 amino acids. DNA of the CDR3: TGCAGTGCTAGAGGCCCCCCCTTAGTCAATGAGCAGTTCTTC. It yields the protein CSARGPPLVNEQFF.

V is TRBV4-2 and J is TRBJ2-7; 13 nucleotides align to TRBD2. The CDR3 consists of 18 residues. With V trimmed by 0 bases and J by 2 bases, 7 bases remained unmatched. Germline CDR1 is LGHNA and CDR2 is YNFKEQ. CDR3 bases: TGTGCCAGCAGCCAAGATATACTAGCGGGAGGGCTGACCTACGAGCAGTACTTC. Translated: CASSQDILAGGLTYEQYF.

This chain connects TRBV19 to TRBJ2-7; 7 bases map to TRBD1. CDR1 is LNHDA and CDR2 is SQIVND in the germline V gene (reference sequence). V shed 1 base and J 2 bases; nucleotides not matched to a gene: 8. This CDR3 has 16 amino acids. Written as DNA, the CDR3 is TGTGCCAGTAGTATAGCGTCGGGACAGCAACCCTACGAGCAGTACTTC. It translates to CASSIASGQQPYEQYF. Variable domain in full (rest from reference TRBV19 and TRBJ2-7): DGGITQSPKYLFRKEGQNVTLSCEQNLNHDAMYWYRQDPGQGLRLIYYSQIVNDFQKGDIAEGYSVSREKKESFPLTVTSAQKNPTAFYLCASSIASGQQPYEQYFGPGTRLTVT.